This T cell receptor beta chain was captured by sequencing in a study of CD8 T cells in Susac syndrome. The CDR3 consists of 19 residues. The germline gives CDR1 MNHEY, CDR2 SVGAGI. Losses at the gene ends were 0 bases for V and 3 bases for J; bases not matched to a gene: 10. About 0.5 to 1 ug RNA was reverse transcribed with random hexamers. TCRdb called the immunoSEQ multiplex PCR reads again in MiXCR, with one record for every CDR3 protein. The sample lists about 210,000 distinct CDR3 sequences, over 85% occurring once. The rearrangement joins TRBV6-5 to TRBJ1-6, with 8 bases identical to TRBD1. The sample comprised CD4+ T cells from PBMCs. This sequence was found in a human donor in good health. The DNA of the CDR3 is TGTGCCAGCAGTTACTCAGGACAGGGCCATTACGTCTATAATTCACCCCTCCACTTT. It translates to CASSYSGQGHYVYNSPLHF.